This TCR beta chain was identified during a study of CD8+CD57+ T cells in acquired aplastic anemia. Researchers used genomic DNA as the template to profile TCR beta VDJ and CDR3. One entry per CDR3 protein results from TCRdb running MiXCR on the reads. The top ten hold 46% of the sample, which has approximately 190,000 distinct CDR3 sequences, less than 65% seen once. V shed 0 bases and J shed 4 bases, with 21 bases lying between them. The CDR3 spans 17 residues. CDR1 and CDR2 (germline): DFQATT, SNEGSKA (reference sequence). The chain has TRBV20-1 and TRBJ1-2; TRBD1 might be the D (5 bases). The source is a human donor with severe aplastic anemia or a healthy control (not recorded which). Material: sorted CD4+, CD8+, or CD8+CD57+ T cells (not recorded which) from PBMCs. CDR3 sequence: CSARDIGRLAGGYGYTF. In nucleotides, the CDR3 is TGCAGTGCTAGAGATATCGGTCGTTTAGCGGGGGGCTATGGCTACACCTTC.